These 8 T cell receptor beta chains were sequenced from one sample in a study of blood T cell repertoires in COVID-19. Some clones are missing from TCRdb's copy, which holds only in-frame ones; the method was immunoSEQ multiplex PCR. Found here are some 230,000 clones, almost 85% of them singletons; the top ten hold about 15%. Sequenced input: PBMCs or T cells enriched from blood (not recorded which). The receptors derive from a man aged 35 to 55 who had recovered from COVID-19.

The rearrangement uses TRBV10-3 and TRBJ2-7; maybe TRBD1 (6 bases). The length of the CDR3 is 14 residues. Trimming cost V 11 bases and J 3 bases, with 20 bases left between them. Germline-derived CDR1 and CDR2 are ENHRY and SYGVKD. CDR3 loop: CAEKRQERGYEQYF. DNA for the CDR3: TGTGCCGAAAAGAGACAGGAACGAGGCTACGAGCAGTACTTC.

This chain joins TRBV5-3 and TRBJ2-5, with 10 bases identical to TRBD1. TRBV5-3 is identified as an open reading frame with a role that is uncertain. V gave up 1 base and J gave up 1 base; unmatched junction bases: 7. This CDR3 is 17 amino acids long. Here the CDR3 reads CARSLKGTGVTQETQYF. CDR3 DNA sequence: TGTGCCAGAAGCTTGAAAGGGACAGGGGTGACCCAAGAGACCCAGTACTTC.

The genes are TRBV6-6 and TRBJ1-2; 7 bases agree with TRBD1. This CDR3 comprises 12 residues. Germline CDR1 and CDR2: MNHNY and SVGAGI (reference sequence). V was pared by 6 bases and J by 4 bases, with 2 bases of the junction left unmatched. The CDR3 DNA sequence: TGTGCCAGCAGCAAGGGGGCCTATGGCTACACCTTC. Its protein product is CASSKGAYGYTF.

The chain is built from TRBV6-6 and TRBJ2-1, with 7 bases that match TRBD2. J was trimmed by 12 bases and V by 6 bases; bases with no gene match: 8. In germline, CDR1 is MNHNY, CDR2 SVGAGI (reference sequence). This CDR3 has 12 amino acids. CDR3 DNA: TGTGCCAGCAGCACCCCCGGGACTACGCAGTTCTTC. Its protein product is CASSTPGTTQFF.

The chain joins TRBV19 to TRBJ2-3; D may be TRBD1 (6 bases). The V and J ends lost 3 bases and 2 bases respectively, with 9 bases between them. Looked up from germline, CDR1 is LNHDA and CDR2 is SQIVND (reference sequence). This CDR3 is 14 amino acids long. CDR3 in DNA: TGTGCCAGTAGTATCCGGACAGACACAGATACGCAGTATTTT. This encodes CASSIRTDTDTQYF.

The CDR3: CASSFAGERGYTF. The CDR3 nucleotides are TGTGCCAGCAGCTTCGCCGGAGAAAGGGGCTACACCTTC. This chain connects TRBV5-5 to TRBJ1-2; D is undetermined. Germline loops: CDR1 SGHKS, CDR2 YYEKEE (reference sequence). Between the trimmed V and J ends, which lost 2 bases and 8 bases, there was a span of 13 bases. The CDR3 runs 13 residues.

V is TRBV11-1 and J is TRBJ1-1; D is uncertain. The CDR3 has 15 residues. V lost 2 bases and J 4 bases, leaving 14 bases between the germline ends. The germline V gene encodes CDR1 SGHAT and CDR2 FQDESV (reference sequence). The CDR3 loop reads CASSLFGAKSTEAFF. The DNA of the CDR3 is TGTGCCAGCAGCTTATTTGGAGCCAAGAGCACTGAAGCTTTCTTT.

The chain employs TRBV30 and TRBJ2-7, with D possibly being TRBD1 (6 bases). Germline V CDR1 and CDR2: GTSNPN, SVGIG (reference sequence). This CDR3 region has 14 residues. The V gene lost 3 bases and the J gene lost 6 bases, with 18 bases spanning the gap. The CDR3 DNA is TGTGCCTGGAGAGAGAGGAACAGGGCAAGCGAGCAGTACTTC. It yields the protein CAWRERNRASEQYF.